This TCR beta chain was found in a study of T-cell memory formation after mild COVID-19. At the level of the study: TCR clusters were mostly confined to one donor each. Whole-study findings and limits: CD4+ clones that contracted lay mainly in CM and EM; CD8+ ones lay in EMRA.

In this sample, this clonotype turned up a few times. Antigen specificity is unknown. This CDR3 is built from 12 residues. V was trimmed by 3 bases and J by 9 bases, leaving 12 bases between them. The germline CDR1 and CDR2 sequences are DFQATT and SNEGSKA (reference sequence). MiXCR, run by TCRdb on the 5' RACE reads, gives a single entry per CDR3 protein. The sample records 350,000 or so distinct CDR3 sequences, approximately 13% being singletons. Source material: PBMCs or a T cell subset sorted from them (not recorded which). V is TRBV20-1 and J is TRBJ2-4; D unresolved. The TCR comes from a man in his late teens or twenties who had mild COVID-19 (a few samples of this study predate the infection). Cell type and time point are not known. As DNA, the CDR3 is TGCAGTGCTAGGGGTGAAAACCCCATTCAGTACTTC. Translation gives CSARGENPIQYF.